The source of this T cell receptor (beta chain) is a study of cytomegalovirus exposure and HLA in healthy donors. Whole-study results and caveats: Overall, approximately 150 TCR beta chains were annotated as cytomegalovirus-associated.

The protocol was immunoSEQ multiplex PCR, while the TCRdb copy is restricted to in-frame clones and leaves out a portion. The data contain 73,000 or so clones, around 94% of them singletons. The ends lost 5 bases at V and 0 bases at J; junction bases unmatched: 2. Germline CDR1 reads SNHLY; CDR2 reads FYNNEI. This CDR3 region has 16 residues. The donors were members of the approximately 130-subject validation cohort (separate from the roughly 700-subject first cohort). A single count supports this clone. Its antigen is as yet unknown. This TCR came from a woman between 18 and 30 years old in good health and CMV-seropositive. The source material was PBMCs. The chain links TRBV2 to TRBJ2-2; 11 bases are shared with TRBD2. CDR3 sequence reads: CASSLSGGANTGELFF. CDR3 DNA sequence: TGTGCCAGCAGTCTTAGCGGGGGGGCGAACACCGGGGAGCTGTTTTTT.